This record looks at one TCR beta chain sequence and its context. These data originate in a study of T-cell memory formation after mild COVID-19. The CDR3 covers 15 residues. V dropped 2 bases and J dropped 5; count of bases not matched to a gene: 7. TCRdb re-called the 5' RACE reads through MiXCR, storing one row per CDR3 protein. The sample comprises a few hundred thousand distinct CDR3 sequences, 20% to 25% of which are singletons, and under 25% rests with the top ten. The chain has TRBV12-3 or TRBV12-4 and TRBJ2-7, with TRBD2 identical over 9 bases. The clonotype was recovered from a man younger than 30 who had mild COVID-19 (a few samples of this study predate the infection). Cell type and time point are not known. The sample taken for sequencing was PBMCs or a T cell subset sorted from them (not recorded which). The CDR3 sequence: CASSLSRGGLDEQYF. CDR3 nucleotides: TGTGCCAGCAGTTTATCGCGGGGGGGCCTTGACGAGCAGTACTTC.